The present T cell receptor beta chain was sequenced within a study of OX40 agonist ivuxolimab in advanced cancers. Regarding this clone: Antigen specificity is unknown.

General study results and limits: CD8+ T cells were the subset that, on average, had more expanded clones than CD4+. Clonal expansion was seen in CD4+ and CD8+ blood T cells by week 6 at 0.1 to 3.0 mg/kg. Clonal expansion among partial responders at 0.1-3.0 mg/kg ranked near the lowest.

This CDR3 has 14 residues. Trimming removed 4 bases from V and 1 base from J, with 11 bases in between. The germline gives CDR1 SGHKS, CDR2 YYEKEE (reference sequence). Assay used: immunoSEQ multiplex PCR; TCRdb lists only in-frame clones, some missing. Of tens of thousands of clones listed, 85% are singletons. This specimen consisted of CD4+ or CD8+ T cells sorted from blood, obtained in a trial of the OX40 agonist ivuxolimab. The sequence was collected from an adult with an advanced solid tumor such as melanoma, head and neck, liver or kidney cancer. The chain combines TRBV5-5 with TRBJ1-1; tentatively, D is TRBD1 (5 bases). The CDR3 is CASSETATNTEAFF. In DNA, the CDR3 is TGTGCCAGCAGCGAGACAGCTACGAACACTGAAGCTTTCTTT.